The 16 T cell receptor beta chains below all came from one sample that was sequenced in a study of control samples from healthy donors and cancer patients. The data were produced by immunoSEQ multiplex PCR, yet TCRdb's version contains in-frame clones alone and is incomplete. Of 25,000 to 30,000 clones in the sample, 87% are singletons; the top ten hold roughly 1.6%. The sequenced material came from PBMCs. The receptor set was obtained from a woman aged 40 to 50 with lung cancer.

CDR3 residues: CASSTREGNSPLHF. The CDR3, as DNA: TGCGCCAGCAGCACAAGGGAGGGTAATTCACCCCTCCACTTT. The chain couples TRBV5-1 to TRBJ1-6, with D unresolved. Germline CDR1 is SGHRS and CDR2 is YFSETQ. This CDR3 has 14 residues. Trimming cost V 4 bases and J 6 bases, with 11 bases left between them.

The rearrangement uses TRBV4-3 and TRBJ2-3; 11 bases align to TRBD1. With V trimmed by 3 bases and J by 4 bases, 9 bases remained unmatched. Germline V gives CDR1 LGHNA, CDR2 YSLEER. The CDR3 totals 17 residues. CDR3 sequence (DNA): TGCGCCAGCAGCCACCACACACCGGGACAGGGGGCAGATACGCAGTATTTT. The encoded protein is CASSHHTPGQGADTQYF.

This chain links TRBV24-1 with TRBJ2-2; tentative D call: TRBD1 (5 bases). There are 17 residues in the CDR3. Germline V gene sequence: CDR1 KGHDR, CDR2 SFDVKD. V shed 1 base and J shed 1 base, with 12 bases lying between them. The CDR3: CATSDFPQGLNTGELFF. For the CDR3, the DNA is TGTGCCACCAGTGATTTTCCCCAGGGATTGAACACCGGGGAGCTGTTTTTT.

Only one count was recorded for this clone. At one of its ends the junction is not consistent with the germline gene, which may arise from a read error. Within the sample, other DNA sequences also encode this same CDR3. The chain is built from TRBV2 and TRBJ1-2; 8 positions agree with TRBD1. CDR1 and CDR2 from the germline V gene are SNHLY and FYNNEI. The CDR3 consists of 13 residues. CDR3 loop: CASSTDRGRGYTF. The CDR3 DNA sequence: TGCGCCAGCAGCACCGACAGGGGTAGGGGCTACACCTTC. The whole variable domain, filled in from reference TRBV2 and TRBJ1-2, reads EPEVTQTPSHQVTQMGQEVILRCVPISNHLYFYWYRQILGQKVEFLVSFYNNEISEKSEIFDDQFSVERPDGSNFTLKIRSTKLEDSAMYFCASSTDRGRGYTFGSGTRLTVV.

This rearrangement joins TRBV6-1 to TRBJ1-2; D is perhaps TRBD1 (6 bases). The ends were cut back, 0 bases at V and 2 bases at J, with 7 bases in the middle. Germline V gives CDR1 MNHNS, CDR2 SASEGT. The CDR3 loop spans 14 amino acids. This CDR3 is CASSEADRNYGYTF. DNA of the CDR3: TGTGCCAGCAGTGAAGCGGACAGAAACTATGGCTACACCTTC.

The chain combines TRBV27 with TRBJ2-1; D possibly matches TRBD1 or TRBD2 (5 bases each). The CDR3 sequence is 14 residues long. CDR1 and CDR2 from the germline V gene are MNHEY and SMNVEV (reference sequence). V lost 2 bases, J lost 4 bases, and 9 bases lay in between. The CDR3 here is CASSLRGAYNEQFF. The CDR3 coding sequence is TGTGCCAGCAGTTTACGAGGGGCTTACAATGAGCAGTTCTTC.

The CDR3 protein is CASSSRNERNEQFF. The CDR3 DNA follows: TGTGCCAGCAGCTCCCGGAATGAGCGGAATGAGCAGTTCTTC. The rearrangement uses TRBV7-2 and TRBJ2-1; possible D gene TRBD2, 5 bases. Trimming removed 4 bases at V and 7 bases at J, with 14 bases between. CDR3 length: 14 residues. Germline CDR1 is SGHTA and CDR2 is FQGNSA.

CDR3 amino acids: CASSTDIRGAFF. DNA for the CDR3: TGTGCCAGCAGCACAGACATCAGGGGAGCTTTCTTT. This chain connects TRBV7-9 to TRBJ1-1; possibly TRBD1 for D (6 bases). The CDR3 is made up of 12 amino acids. Germline CDR1 is SEHNR and CDR2 is FQNEAQ (reference sequence). V shed 5 bases and J shed 10 bases, with 14 bases lying between them.

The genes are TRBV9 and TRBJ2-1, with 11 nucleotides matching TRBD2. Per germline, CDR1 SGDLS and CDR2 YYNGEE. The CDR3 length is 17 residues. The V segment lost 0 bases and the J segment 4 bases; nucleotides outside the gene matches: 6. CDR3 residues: CASSVADSGGAYNEQFF. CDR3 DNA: TGTGCCAGCAGCGTAGCTGATAGCGGGGGGGCATACAATGAGCAGTTCTTC. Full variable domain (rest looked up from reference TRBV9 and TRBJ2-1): DSGVTQTPKHLITATGQRVTLRCSPRSGDLSVYWYQQSLDQGLQFLIQYYNGEERAKGNILERFSAQQFPDLHSELNLSSLELGDSALYFCASSVADSGGAYNEQFFGPGTRLTVL.

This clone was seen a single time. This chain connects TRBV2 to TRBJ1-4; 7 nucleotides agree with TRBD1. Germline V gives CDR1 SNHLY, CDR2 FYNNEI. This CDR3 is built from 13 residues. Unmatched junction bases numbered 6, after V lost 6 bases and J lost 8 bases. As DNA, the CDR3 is TGTGCCAGCAGCACGCAGGGGGGAGAAAAACTGTTTTTT. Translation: CASSTQGGEKLFF.

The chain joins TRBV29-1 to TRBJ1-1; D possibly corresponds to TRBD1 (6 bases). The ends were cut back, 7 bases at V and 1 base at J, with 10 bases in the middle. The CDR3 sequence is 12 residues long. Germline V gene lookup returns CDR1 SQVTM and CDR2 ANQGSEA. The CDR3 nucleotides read TGCAGCGGGAACAGGGCGAACACTGAAGCTTTCTTT. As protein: CSGNRANTEAFF.

The CDR3 DNA sequence: TGTGCCAGCAGCAACAGACTAGCGGGGGAGACAGATACGCAGTATTTT. It encodes CASSNRLAGETDTQYF. This chain connects TRBV3-1 (or the pseudogene TRBV3-2) to TRBJ2-3; 12 positions match TRBD2. CDR1 LGHDT and CDR2 YNNKEL come from the germline V gene (reference sequence). This CDR3 comprises 16 residues. V dropped 5 bases and J dropped 3; count of bases not matched to a gene: 6.

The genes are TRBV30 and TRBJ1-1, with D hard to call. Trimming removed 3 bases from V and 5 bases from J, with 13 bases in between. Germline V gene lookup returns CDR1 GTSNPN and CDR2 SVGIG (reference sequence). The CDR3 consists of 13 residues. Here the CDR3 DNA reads TGTGCCTGGAGCAAGGCAGGTCTGACTGAAGCTTTCTTT. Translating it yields CAWSKAGLTEAFF.

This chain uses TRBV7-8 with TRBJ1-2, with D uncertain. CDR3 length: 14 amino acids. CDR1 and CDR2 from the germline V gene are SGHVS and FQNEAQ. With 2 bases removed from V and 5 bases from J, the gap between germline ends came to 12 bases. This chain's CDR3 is CASSLSTFNYGYTF. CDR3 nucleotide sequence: TGTGCCAGCAGCTTATCGACATTCAATTATGGCTACACCTTC.

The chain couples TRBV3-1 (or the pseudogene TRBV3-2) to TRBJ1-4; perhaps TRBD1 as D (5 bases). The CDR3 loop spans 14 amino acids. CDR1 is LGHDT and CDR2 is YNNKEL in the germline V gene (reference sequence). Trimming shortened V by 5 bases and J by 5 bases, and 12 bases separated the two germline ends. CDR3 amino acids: CASSKRDGNEKLFF. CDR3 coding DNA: TGTGCCAGCAGCAAGAGGGACGGGAATGAAAAACTGTTTTTT.

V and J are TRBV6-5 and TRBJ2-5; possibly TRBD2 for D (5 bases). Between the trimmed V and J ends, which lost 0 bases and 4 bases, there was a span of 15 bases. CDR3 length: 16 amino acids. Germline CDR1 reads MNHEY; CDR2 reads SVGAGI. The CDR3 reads CASSYSFPPEGETQYF. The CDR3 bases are TGTGCCAGCAGTTACTCCTTCCCACCCGAGGGAGAGACCCAGTACTTC.